The 7 T cell receptor beta chains in this list originate from one sample, sequenced in a study of T cell clonotyping in hematopoietic cell transplantation. The data were produced by immunoSEQ multiplex PCR, yet TCRdb's version contains in-frame clones alone and is incomplete. There are about 6,100 clones in the sample; about a third occur only once, and under 20% lies in the top ten. Sequences were derived from peripheral blood mononuclear cells, sampled 30 days after allogeneic stem cell transplant. Receptors were obtained from a female patient aged 50 to 65 who had an allogeneic stem cell transplant from an unrelated donor, so the T cells may come from the graft donor. Some clones in this sample may be carry-over from other donors' samples.

This clone occurred a few times. The J gene is TRBJ1-3, the V gene TRBV2; D gene ambiguous. The CDR3 is made up of 15 amino acids. Trimming took off 5 bases at V and 2 bases at J, with 13 bases between the two ends. Germline V CDR1 and CDR2: SNHLY, FYNNEI. The CDR3, as DNA: TGTGCCAGCAGTTTAGGCAGGAACGCTGGAAACACCATATATTTT. Translation gives CASSLGRNAGNTIYF. Variable domain in full (rest from reference TRBV2 and TRBJ1-3): EPEVTQTPSHQVTQMGQEVILRCVPISNHLYFYWYRQILGQKVEFLVSFYNNEISEKSEIFDDQFSVERPDGSNFTLKIRSTKLEDSAMYFCASSLGRNAGNTIYFGEGSWLTVV.

The rearrangement links TRBV30 to TRBJ1-5; D is unresolved. V dropped 4 bases and J dropped 4 bases, with 11 bases sitting between them. CDR3 length: 13 residues. CDR1 and CDR2 from the germline V gene are GTSNPN and SVGIG (reference sequence). CDR3 loop: CAWKNSLNQPQHF. In DNA form, the CDR3 reads TGTGCCTGGAAAAACAGCCTAAATCAGCCCCAGCATTTT.

The CDR3 reads CASSRTGQSYEQYF. In DNA, the CDR3 is TGCGCCAGCAGCCGAACAGGACAGAGCTACGAGCAGTACTTC. The gene calls are TRBV5-1 and TRBJ2-7; maybe TRBD1 (6 bases). In germline, CDR1 is SGHRS, CDR2 YFSETQ. There are 14 residues in the CDR3. Trimming pared 4 bases from V and 3 bases from J, leaving 14 bases between.

The chain recombines TRBV7-2 with TRBJ2-7, with 7 bases matching TRBD2. The CDR3 has 15 amino acids. Looked up from germline, CDR1 is SGHTA and CDR2 is FQGNSA. The V and J ends lost 5 bases and 2 bases, in that order; junction bases with no gene match: 9. CDR3 protein: CASSPRASGTYEQYF. The CDR3 DNA sequence: TGTGCCAGCAGCCCCCGGGCTAGCGGAACCTACGAGCAGTACTTC.

CDR3 residues: CASSYGGTEAFF. CDR3 nucleotides: TGTGCCAGCAGTTACGGCGGCACTGAAGCTTTCTTT. V gene TRBV6-6 combines with J gene TRBJ1-1; D not resolved. This CDR3 has 12 amino acids. Germline V lookup: CDR1 MNHNY, CDR2 SVGAGI (reference sequence). Between the trimmed V and J ends, which lost 2 bases and 4 bases, there was a span of 5 bases.

This clone has more than one count but fewer than ten. V gene TRBV30 combines with J gene TRBJ2-5, with 7 nucleotides matching TRBD2. The V and J ends lost 6 bases and 1 base, in that order; junction bases with no gene match: 11. This CDR3 is built from 15 residues. Germline CDR1 GTSNPN, CDR2 SVGIG (reference sequence). CDR3 nucleotides: TGTGCCTGCACTCGTTCAGCGGGACCCCAAGAGACCCAGTACTTC. This encodes CACTRSAGPQETQYF.

The CDR3 region has the DNA TGTGCCAGCAGCTTAACATCTACTGGTTCACCCCTCCACTTT. This encodes CASSLTSTGSPLHF. The rearrangement joins TRBV5-6 to TRBJ1-6; no reliable D call. Germline CDR1 reads SGHDT; CDR2 reads YYEEEE. Trimming took off 2 bases at V and 9 bases at J, with 12 bases between the two ends. CDR3 length: 14 residues.